Listed here are 15 T cell receptor beta chains from one sample, sequenced in a study of CXCR3-negative and CXCR3-positive naive CD8 T cells. Each TRB cDNA library was prepared by 5' RACE (with UMI labels). TCRdb re-analyzed the 5' RACE reads; it lists each CDR3 protein once, without DNA. Recorded here are 85,000 to 90,000 distinct CDR3 sequences; the top ten clones represent roughly 0.89%. Their target antigens are unknown. Study findings and constraints: CXCR3-positive naive cells carried more hydrophobic TRB CDR3s than CXCR3-negative naive cells did.

The sample was naive CXCR3+ CD8+ T cells from blood. As for subset: CD45RO-CCR7+CD27+CD95- naive CD8+ T cells expressing CXCR3 (TNR3+). The receptors here all came from a human donor in good health. Some clones in this sample may be carry-over from other donors' samples.

V and J are TRBV12-3 or TRBV12-4 and TRBJ1-5. The CDR3 is made up of 14 amino acids. The CDR3 loop is CASSPGSSNQPQHF.

The V gene is TRBV5-5, the J gene TRBJ1-1; TCRdb gives TRBD1 as the D gene, but with no DNA this cannot be confirmed. Per germline, CDR1 SGHKS and CDR2 YYEKEE (reference sequence). The CDR3 has 15 residues. This CDR3 reads CASSPAGRVNTEAFF. The full variable domain, its missing parts supplied by reference TRBV5-5 and TRBJ1-1, is DAGVTQSPTHLIKTRGQQVTLRCSPISGHKSVSWYQQVLGQGPQFIFQYYEKEERGRGNFPDRFSARQFPNYSSELNVNALLLGDSALYLCASSPAGRVNTEAFFGQGTRLTVV.

The V and J genes are TRBV4-3 and TRBJ2-7. Per germline, CDR1 LGHNA and CDR2 YSLEER. The CDR3 runs 15 residues. The CDR3 region is CASSQESSDLYEQYF.

The chain uses TRBV28 and TRBJ2-3; TCRdb reports TRBD1, a call that lacks DNA to check it against. Germline V CDR1 and CDR2: MDHEN, SYDVKM. The CDR3 runs to 19 residues. The CDR3 region is CASSPQIPLTGGPTDTQYF.

The genes are TRBV28 and TRBJ1-2; TCRdb returns TRBD1, unconfirmable since there is no DNA. The CDR3 spans 14 residues. Germline values: CDR1 MDHEN, CDR2 SYDVKM. The CDR3 sequence: CASSRGGNNYGYTF.

V and J are TRBV9 and TRBJ2-1; without DNA, the TCRdb call of TRBD1 cannot be checked. CDR3 length: 14 amino acids. The germline gives CDR1 SGDLS, CDR2 YYNGEE. CDR3 protein: CASSVVLAGNEQFF. Full variable domain (outside the CDR3, taken from reference TRBV9 and TRBJ2-1): DSGVTQTPKHLITATGQRVTLRCSPRSGDLSVYWYQQSLDQGLQFLIQYYNGEERAKGNILERFSAQQFPDLHSELNLSSLELGDSALYFCASSVVLAGNEQFFGPGTRLTVL.

The genes are TRBV4-1 and TRBJ1-5. CDR3 size: 15 residues. Germline V CDR1 and CDR2: MGHRA, YSYEKL. CDR3 protein: CASSQVMGARQPQHF.

V usage is TRBV29-1 and J usage is TRBJ2-5; TCRdb's D gene call, TRBD2, goes unchecked for lack of DNA. There are 14 residues in the CDR3. Germline-derived CDR1 and CDR2 are SQVTM and ANQGSEA. The CDR3 spells CSVAGLNGGETQYF.

The rearrangement links TRBV5-1 to TRBJ2-7; the TRBD2 assignment by TCRdb is unverifiable without DNA. There are 14 residues in the CDR3. CDR1 SGHRS and CDR2 YFSETQ come from the germline V gene. This CDR3 reads CASSLEVQPLVQYF.

The chain couples TRBV13 to TRBJ2-5; TCRdb's assignment of TRBD1 cannot be checked, as there is no DNA. This CDR3 comprises 13 residues. Germline V gives CDR1 PRHDT, CDR2 FYEKMQ (reference sequence). Here the CDR3 reads CASSLPREETQYF.

The chain has TRBV6-2 or TRBV6-3 and TRBJ2-7. The germline V gene encodes CDR1 MNHEY and CDR2 SVGEGT. This CDR3 has 11 residues. CDR3 sequence: CASSPLYEQYF.

This chain connects TRBV30 to TRBJ2-1; the TCRdb D gene call, TRBD1, has no DNA to confirm it. CDR3 size: 11 residues. Germline-derived CDR1 and CDR2 are GTSNPN and SVGIG (reference sequence). The CDR3 loop is CACPQGNEQFF.

This CDR3 reads CASSDRGGGAYEQFF. The genes are TRBV6-4 and TRBJ2-1; TCRdb's D gene call, TRBD2, goes unchecked for lack of DNA. The germline gives CDR1 MRHNA, CDR2 SNTAGT. This CDR3 is built from 15 residues.

The chain links TRBV9 to TRBJ2-6. The CDR3 runs 16 residues. Per the germline V gene, CDR1 is SGDLS and CDR2 is YYNGEE. The CDR3 spells CASSVGWHSGANVLTF.

This chain joins TRBV29-1 and TRBJ1-1; TCRdb outputs TRBD1, but without DNA this stays unchecked. The CDR3 extends over 15 amino acids. CDR1 and CDR2 from the germline V gene are SQVTM and ANQGSEA. The CDR3: CSVPPTGTGDAEAFF. The full variable domain, with the rest looked up from reference TRBV29-1 and TRBJ1-1, is SAVISQKPSRDICQRGTSLTIQCQVDSQVTMMFWYRQQPGQSLTLIATANQGSEATYESGFVIDKFPISRPNLTFSTLTVSNMSPEDSSIYLCSVPPTGTGDAEAFFGQGTRLTVV.